The 31 T cell receptor beta chains below were found in one sample sequenced in a study of blood T cell repertoires in COVID-19. Libraries were prepared by immunoSEQ multiplex PCR; TCRdb keeps only in-frame clonotypes and omits some of them. The table lists 97,000 or so clones, approximately 88% of them singletons, with less than 5% in the top ten. Sequencing was done on a sample of peripheral blood. These receptors were taken from a human donor in a cohort sampled during active COVID-19.

V usage is TRBV4-3 and J usage is TRBJ2-3; D call uncertain. The CDR3 runs 18 residues. Per germline, CDR1 LGHNA and CDR2 YSLEER. Deletions cut 0 bases from V and 0 bases from J, with 16 bases between. The CDR3 region is CASSQDLVRGGSTDTQYF. The CDR3 nucleotides are TGCGCCAGCAGCCAAGATCTGGTCCGAGGTGGGAGCACAGATACGCAGTATTTT.

This sequence joins TRBV6-5 and TRBJ1-2; the D is unclear. Germline V CDR1 and CDR2: MNHEY, SVGAGI. V shed 7 bases and J shed 2 bases, with 14 bases lying between them. The CDR3 spans 14 residues. The DNA for the CDR3 is TGTGCCAGCAATCCCTCAGTCAGGAACTATGGCTACACCTTC. This sequence encodes CASNPSVRNYGYTF.

CDR3 sequence: CASRGLAVGDTQYF. The CDR3 DNA is TGTGCCAGCAGGGGACTAGCGGTAGGGGATACGCAGTATTTT. The chain carries TRBV5-4 and TRBJ2-3; 11 bases agree with TRBD2. The V gene's germline CDR1 is SGHNT and CDR2 YYREEE (reference sequence). This CDR3 is built from 14 residues. The V gene end was trimmed by 5 bases and the J gene end by 6 bases; junction bases not matched to a gene: 5.

This CDR3 is CASSSRWREGYGYTF. CDR3 nucleotides: TGTGCCAGCAGTTCTAGGTGGAGGGAAGGCTATGGCTACACCTTC. The rearrangement uses TRBV28 and TRBJ1-2, with D unresolved. The CDR3 has 15 residues. V lost 4 bases and J 4 bases, leaving 16 bases between the germline ends. Germline V gene sequence: CDR1 MDHEN, CDR2 SYDVKM.

The rearrangement uses TRBV5-4 and TRBJ2-7; the match to TRBD1 covers 10 bases. CDR1 and CDR2 (germline): SGHNT, YYREEE (reference sequence). V shed 1 base and J 2 bases; nucleotides not matched to a gene: 9. The length of the CDR3 is 17 residues. The CDR3 spells CASSLWSYGQGAYEQYF. The CDR3, as DNA: TGTGCCAGCAGCTTGTGGTCGTACGGACAGGGGGCCTACGAGCAGTACTTC.

V gene TRBV7-3 combines with J gene TRBJ2-2; 10 bases align to TRBD1. The V and J ends lost 6 bases and 6 bases, in that order; junction bases with no gene match: 7. The CDR3 contains 15 residues. The V gene's germline CDR1 is SGHTA and CDR2 FQGTGA. The CDR3 is CASSQDRGRAGELFF. In nucleotides, the CDR3 is TGTGCCAGCAGTCAAGACAGGGGGCGGGCCGGGGAGCTGTTTTTT.

The chain employs TRBV9 and TRBJ1-6; D may be TRBD1 (5 bases). The germline V gene encodes CDR1 SGDLS and CDR2 YYNGEE. Trimming took off 0 bases at V and 8 bases at J, with 9 bases between the two ends. This CDR3 has 14 amino acids. This CDR3 reads CASSVAGRDSPLHF. Written as DNA, the CDR3 is TGTGCCAGCAGCGTAGCAGGGAGGGATTCACCCCTCCACTTT. Combining the CDR3 with reference TRBV9 and TRBJ1-6 gives the whole variable domain DSGVTQTPKHLITATGQRVTLRCSPRSGDLSVYWYQQSLDQGLQFLIQYYNGEERAKGNILERFSAQQFPDLHSELNLSSLELGDSALYFCASSVAGRDSPLHFGNGTRLTVT.

The chain links TRBV7-9 to TRBJ1-2, with D possibly TRBD1 on 5 matching bases. Trimming took off 2 bases at V and 6 bases at J, with 10 bases between the two ends. The CDR3 is made up of 13 amino acids. Germline CDR1 is SEHNR and CDR2 is FQNEAQ (reference sequence). Here the CDR3 reads CASSLKQTDGYTF. The CDR3 region has the DNA TGTGCCAGCAGCTTAAAGCAGACAGATGGCTACACCTTC.

This chain uses TRBV28 with TRBJ1-2; 10 bases are a match to TRBD1. This CDR3 comprises 18 residues. Germline lookup yields CDR1 MDHEN and CDR2 SYDVKM. Trimming cost V 5 bases and J 4 bases; bases outside gene matches: 16. The CDR3 here is CASSIITGTGAPGYGYTF. CDR3 DNA: TGTGCCAGCAGTATCATCACCGGGACAGGGGCGCCGGGCTATGGCTACACCTTC.

This clone was recorded once. The chain has TRBV7-3 and TRBJ2-5; D gene unclear. Trimming removed 5 bases from V and 4 bases from J, with 11 bases in between. Germline V gene sequence: CDR1 SGHTA, CDR2 FQGTGA. The CDR3 totals 13 residues. Here the CDR3 reads CASSSSSIETQYF. The CDR3 DNA reads TGTGCCAGCAGCAGTAGTAGTATAGAGACCCAGTACTTC.

This rearrangement joins TRBV4-1 to TRBJ2-7; D uncertain. Germline V gene sequence: CDR1 MGHRA, CDR2 YSYEKL. V was shortened by 0 bases and J by 6 bases, with 9 bases between the two germline ends. CDR3 length equals 13 residues. CDR3 amino acids: CASSQDRVGEQYF. In DNA form, the CDR3 reads TGCGCCAGCAGCCAAGATCGGGTGGGCGAGCAGTACTTC.

J is TRBJ1-2 and V is TRBV6-6; 11 nucleotides line up with TRBD1. The CDR3 loop spans 15 amino acids. The germline V gene has CDR1 MNHNY and CDR2 SVGAGI (reference sequence). V gave up 5 bases and J gave up 8 bases; unmatched junction bases: 10. CDR3 sequence reads: CASSQPGQGESGYTF. CDR3 in DNA: TGTGCCAGCAGTCAGCCGGGACAGGGGGAGAGCGGCTACACCTTC.

This clone was seen a few times. The gene calls are TRBV5-4 and TRBJ2-1, with 15 bases identical to TRBD2. CDR1 and CDR2 (germline): SGHNT, YYREEE (reference sequence). The CDR3 has 16 residues. Losses at the gene ends were 4 bases for V and 8 bases for J; bases not matched to a gene: 7. CDR3 region: CASSPGLAGGEDEQFF. CDR3 DNA: TGTGCCAGCAGCCCTGGACTAGCGGGGGGGGAAGATGAGCAGTTCTTC.

The V gene is TRBV30, the J gene TRBJ2-7; unclear D gene. The CDR3 is 12 residues long. CDR1 is GTSNPN, CDR2 SVGIG, per germline (reference sequence). Between the trimmed V and J ends, which lost 3 bases and 4 bases, there was a span of 10 bases. CDR3 nucleotide sequence: TGTGCCTGGAGCCCCCCGGGTTACGAGCAGTACTTC. Protein: CAWSPPGYEQYF.

The rearrangement joins TRBV6-2 or TRBV6-3 to TRBJ1-1; TRBD1 is a possible D gene (5 bases). The CDR3 runs 15 residues. V was clipped by 6 bases and J by 7 bases, with 21 bases between them. The germline gives CDR1 MNHEY, CDR2 SVGEGT. The CDR3 DNA reads as TGTGCCAGCAGCCCCCGGCCGTTGGGAACAGGTGAAGCTTTCTTT. Translated: CASSPRPLGTGEAFF.

This chain uses TRBV20-1 with TRBJ2-5; D perhaps matches TRBD2 (5 bases). Germline V gives CDR1 DFQATT, CDR2 SNEGSKA (reference sequence). CDR3 size: 11 residues. The V end was cut by 8 bases, the J end by 1 base, with 8 bases between. The CDR3 nucleotides are TGCAGTCTGGACTTCCAAGAGACCCAGTACTTC. It encodes CSLDFQETQYF.

The V call is TRBV4-1, the J call TRBJ2-5; D is perhaps TRBD2 (6 bases). V was pared by 0 bases and J by 10 bases, with 24 bases between. This CDR3 region has 17 residues. CDR1 and CDR2 (germline): MGHRA, YSYEKL. The CDR3: CASSQDLAGSSKEGQYF. The CDR3 nucleotides read TGCGCCAGCAGCCAAGATCTTGCAGGCTCCTCAAAGGAGGGCCAGTACTTC.

The J gene is TRBJ2-5, the V gene TRBV5-1, with 9 bases aligning to TRBD1. CDR3 size: 15 residues. Trimming removed 1 base from V and 4 bases from J; junction bases left unmatched: 5. CDR1 is SGHRS, CDR2 YFSETQ, per germline. The CDR3 bases are TGCGCCAGCAGCTTGCGGGACAGGGTGTCAGAGACCCAGTACTTC. This sequence encodes CASSLRDRVSETQYF.

V usage is TRBV18 and J usage is TRBJ1-2, with D possibly being TRBD1 (5 bases). The CDR3 length is 18 residues. V lost 4 bases to trimming and J lost 3 bases, with 24 bases between them. Germline CDR1 reads KGHSH; CDR2 reads LQKENI. The CDR3 loop reads CASSQYPGEKATDYGYTF. CDR3 in DNA: TGTGCCAGCTCACAATACCCGGGGGAGAAAGCAACGGACTATGGCTACACCTTC.

This sequence joins TRBV2 and TRBJ1-5; D is ambiguous. This CDR3 region has 14 residues. The germline V gene encodes CDR1 SNHLY and CDR2 FYNNEI. The ends were cut back, 8 bases at V and 2 bases at J, with 13 bases in the middle. The CDR3 reads CASWGAVGNQPQHF. The CDR3 DNA sequence: TGTGCCAGCTGGGGAGCCGTCGGCAATCAGCCCCAGCATTTT.

The rearrangement joins TRBV6-4 to TRBJ1-2, with D possibly matching TRBD1 (6 bases). This CDR3 contains 15 residues. Between the trimmed V and J ends, which lost 7 bases and 2 bases, there was a span of 17 bases. Germline CDR1 reads MRHNA; CDR2 reads SNTAGT. In DNA, the CDR3 is TGTGCCAGCACCCGAATTTGGGACACAAACTATGGCTACACCTTC. Translated, it gives CASTRIWDTNYGYTF.

This chain uses TRBV4-2 with TRBJ1-1, with D unclear. Trimming took off 0 bases at V and 0 bases at J, with 8 bases between the two ends. The CDR3 has 15 amino acids. Germline V gene lookup returns CDR1 LGHNA and CDR2 YNFKEQ. The CDR3 here is CASSQDGHMNTEAFF. Written as DNA, the CDR3 is TGTGCCAGCAGCCAAGATGGGCATATGAACACTGAAGCTTTCTTT.

With regard to this clone: Germline is not matched at one junction end, which may reflect a read error. The chain has TRBV19 and TRBJ2-5; perhaps TRBD2 as D (5 bases). The germline V gene encodes CDR1 LNHDA and CDR2 SQIVND (reference sequence). The CDR3 length is 8 residues. The CDR3 is CATTTEDF. DNA of the CDR3: TGTGCCACCACAACGGAGGACTTC.

The chain employs TRBV3-1 (or the pseudogene TRBV3-2) and TRBJ1-6, with D uncertain. The CDR3 spans 16 residues. CDR1 and CDR2 (germline): LGHDT, YNNKEL (reference sequence). Trimming stripped 4 bases from V and 6 bases from J, with 16 bases between. This CDR3 reads CASSPQMGLINSPLHF. The CDR3 DNA is TGTGCCAGCAGCCCTCAAATGGGCCTGATTAATTCACCCCTCCACTTT.

The CDR3 loop is CATSRGTGGKEKLFF. CDR3 nucleotides: TGTGCCACCAGCAGGGGGACAGGGGGAAAGGAAAAACTGTTTTTT. The rearrangement uses TRBV15 and TRBJ1-4; TRBD1 matches at 11 bases. The CDR3 runs 15 residues. Germline V gene data show CDR1 as LNHNV and CDR2 as YYDKDF (reference sequence). Trimming cost V 3 bases and J 8 bases; bases outside gene matches: 5.

The chain employs TRBV6-2 or TRBV6-3 and TRBJ1-3; D may be TRBD1 (5 bases). The CDR3 runs 15 residues. Germline V gene sequence: CDR1 MNHEY, CDR2 SVGEGT. Trimming stripped 5 bases from V and 3 bases from J, with 14 bases between. CDR3 nucleotides: TGTGCCAGCAGTACGCCAAGGACAAGTGGAAACACCATATATTTT. Its protein is CASSTPRTSGNTIYF.

The V call is TRBV6-5, the J call TRBJ2-1, with 7 bases identical to TRBD2. V lost 3 bases to trimming and J lost 9 bases; unmatched junction nucleotides: 11. Germline CDR1 reads MNHEY; CDR2 reads SVGAGI. This CDR3 region has 15 residues. CDR3 coding DNA: TGTGCCAGCAGTTATTCGGGAACCCCGGGGGGTGAGCAGTTCTTC. It yields the protein CASSYSGTPGGEQFF.

This clone was seen only once. This rearrangement joins TRBV5-1 to TRBJ1-3; D perhaps matches TRBD1 (6 bases). V gave up 7 bases and J gave up 0 bases, with 17 bases separating them. CDR3 length: 16 amino acids. Germline lookup yields CDR1 SGHRS and CDR2 YFSETQ. The CDR3 DNA sequence: TGCGCCAGCCGGGACACACCGAAGAGCTCTGGAAACACCATATATTTT. Protein: CASRDTPKSSGNTIYF.

The genes are TRBV7-3 and TRBJ1-1, with 8 bases matching TRBD1. V lost 6 bases and J lost 1; bases outside the gene matches: 4. CDR1 is SGHTA, CDR2 FQGTGA, per germline. This CDR3 is built from 14 residues. CDR3 loop: CASRETGGNTEAFF. The DNA for the CDR3 is TGTGCCAGCAGGGAAACAGGGGGGAACACTGAAGCTTTCTTT.

The rearrangement links TRBV4-2 to TRBJ2-6, with D hard to call. There are 18 residues in the CDR3. V lost 1 base, J lost 2 bases, and 15 bases lay in between. Germline CDR1 is LGHNA and CDR2 is YNFKEQ. CDR3 nucleotide sequence: TGTGCCAGCAGCCAAGTCGCGGCAGTGGAAACTGGGGCCAACGTCCTGACTTTC. Amino acid sequence: CASSQVAAVETGANVLTF.

Comment on this clone: One end of the junction is discordant with germline, which a read error may explain. Here the CDR3 reads CTSSREGTNTGELFF. CDR3 nucleotides: TGTACCAGCAGCCGGGAAGGCACGAACACCGGGGAGCTGTTTTTT. The chain combines TRBV11-3 with TRBJ2-2; D might be TRBD2 (5 bases). This CDR3 is 15 amino acids long. Germline-derived CDR1 and CDR2 are SGHNT and YENEEA.